The rows below give T cell receptor beta chains drawn from one sample of a study of CD8+CD57+ T cells in acquired aplastic anemia. TCRdb re-called the reads with MiXCR, one entry per CDR3 protein. The table lists fewer than 200,000 distinct CDR3 sequences, less than 50% of them singletons. The sequenced sample was sorted CD4+, CD8+, or CD8+CD57+ T cells (not recorded which) from PBMCs. The receptors stem from a human donor with aplastic anemia. Both conserved end residues are part of each CDR3. Each record gives: clone size, D gene, V gene, J gene, CDR3 DNA, CDR3 protein. A D gene is named only where the DNA matches it firmly. Not every row has a clone size; where given, it reads once, few, many or a size class.

clone size: many; D gene: TRBD1; V gene: TRBV5-1; J gene: TRBJ2-5; CDR3 DNA: TGCGCCAGCAGCCGAAAAGCGACAGGGGTCGAGGGGCCAAGAGAGACCCAGTACTTC; CDR3 protein: CASSRKATGVEGPRETQYF
clone size: NA; D gene: TRBD2; V gene: TRBV15; J gene: TRBJ2-1; CDR3 DNA: TGTGCCACCAGCGGCGGACTAGCCAATGAGCAGTTCTTC; CDR3 protein: CATSGGLANEQFF
clone size: many; D gene: TRBD2; V gene: TRBV19; J gene: TRBJ2-1; CDR3 DNA: TGTGCCAGTACCGGAGAGGGACTAGGGTACAATGAGCAGTTCTTC; CDR3 protein: CASTGEGLGYNEQFF
clone size: many; D gene: NA; V gene: TRBV7-2; J gene: TRBJ1-2; CDR3 DNA: TGTGCCAGCACCCTTCTCGTAGGGAAAGACGGCTACACCTTC; CDR3 protein: CASTLLVGKDGYTF
clone size: NA; D gene: NA; V gene: TRBV20-1; J gene: TRBJ1-1; CDR3 DNA: TGCAGTGCTAGGGCAGGGGCTATGAACACTGAAGCTTTCTTT; CDR3 protein: CSARAGAMNTEAFF
clone size: few; D gene: TRBD1; V gene: TRBV5-1; J gene: TRBJ2-5; CDR3 DNA: TGCGCCAGCAGATCAGGGGGCACGGAAGAGACCCAGTACTTC; CDR3 protein: CASRSGGTEETQYF
clone size: many; D gene: NA; V gene: TRBV14; J gene: TRBJ2-5; CDR3 DNA: TGTGCCAGCAGCCCGGGATATAGACTGGGAGAGACCCAGTACTTC; CDR3 protein: CASSPGYRLGETQYF
clone size: NA; D gene: NA; V gene: TRBV19; J gene: TRBJ2-7; CDR3 DNA: TGTGCCAGTAGGGGGGGGGCCGACTACGAGCAGTACTTC; CDR3 protein: CASRGGADYEQYF
clone size: NA; D gene: NA; V gene: TRBV7-4; J gene: TRBJ1-1; CDR3 DNA: TGTGCCAGCAGCTTCTGGGGGTGGACTGAAGCTTTCTTT; CDR3 protein: CASSFWGWTEAFF
clone size: NA; D gene: TRBD2; V gene: TRBV7-2; J gene: TRBJ2-3; CDR3 DNA: TGTGCCAGCAGCCAAGCCCTAGCGGGGACAGATACGCAGTATTTT; CDR3 protein: CASSQALAGTDTQYF
clone size: NA; D gene: TRBD1; V gene: TRBV6-5; J gene: TRBJ2-7; CDR3 DNA: TGTGCCAGCAGTTATGGGACAGGGAGGTACGAGCAGTACTTC; CDR3 protein: CASSYGTGRYEQYF
clone size: NA; D gene: TRBD2; V gene: TRBV7-3; J gene: TRBJ2-7; CDR3 DNA: TGTGCCAGCAGCTTAGGCGGGAGTGCCTCCTACGAGCAGTACTTC; CDR3 protein: CASSLGGSASYEQYF
clone size: few; D gene: NA; V gene: TRBV6-1; J gene: TRBJ2-1; CDR3 DNA: TGTGCCAGCAGCCCGACGGGTGGGGGCCATGAGCAGTTCTTC; CDR3 protein: CASSPTGGGHEQFF
clone size: NA; D gene: TRBD2; V gene: TRBV7-8; J gene: TRBJ2-7; CDR3 DNA: TGTGCCAGCAGCTCCGGTCTAGCGGCAGTGGGCTACGAGCAGTACTTC; CDR3 protein: CASSSGLAAVGYEQYF
clone size: few; D gene: NA; V gene: TRBV25-1; J gene: TRBJ1-2; CDR3 DNA: TGTGCCAGCAGTCCCCCAGTGGGGAGTGGCGGTGATGGCTACACCTTC; CDR3 protein: CASSPPVGSGGDGYTF
clone size: NA; D gene: TRBD2; V gene: TRBV11-2; J gene: TRBJ2-2; CDR3 DNA: TGTGCCAGCAGCTTCTCCCTAGCGGGGGACACCGGGGAGCTGTTTTTT; CDR3 protein: CASSFSLAGDTGELFF
clone size: NA; D gene: NA; V gene: TRBV10-3; J gene: TRBJ1-2; CDR3 DNA: TGTGCCATCAGTGAGTCGCATACTCATGGCTACACCTTC; CDR3 protein: CAISESHTHGYTF
clone size: many; D gene: NA; V gene: TRBV6-5; J gene: TRBJ1-4; CDR3 DNA: TGTGCCAGCAGCCACAGGAAATTCGAAAAACTGTTTTTT; CDR3 protein: CASSHRKFEKLFF
clone size: many; D gene: TRBD2; V gene: TRBV25-1; J gene: TRBJ2-7; CDR3 DNA: TGTGCCAGCAGTGGCCTAGCGGGGGGTCCCACCTACGAGCAGTACTTC; CDR3 protein: CASSGLAGGPTYEQYF
clone size: NA; D gene: TRBD2; V gene: TRBV12-3/TRBV12-4; J gene: TRBJ2-1; CDR3 DNA: TGTGCCAGCAGTTCCCGACTAGCGGGGGGGCATGAGCAGTTCTTC; CDR3 protein: CASSSRLAGGHEQFF
clone size: many; D gene: NA; V gene: TRBV30; J gene: TRBJ1-1; CDR3 DNA: TGTGCCTGGAGCGGGGTCATGAACACTGAAGCTTTCTTT; CDR3 protein: CAWSGVMNTEAFF
clone size: few; D gene: NA; V gene: TRBV5-1; J gene: TRBJ1-2; CDR3 DNA: TGCGCCAGCAGCTCAGTACAGGGACTCTATGGCTACACCTTC; CDR3 protein: CASSSVQGLYGYTF
clone size: NA; D gene: TRBD2; V gene: TRBV4-1; J gene: TRBJ2-5; CDR3 DNA: TGCGCCAGCAGCCTAGGGAGCGGGGGCCTAGGGGAGACCCAGTACTTC; CDR3 protein: CASSLGSGGLGETQYF
clone size: NA; D gene: TRBD2; V gene: TRBV10-3; J gene: TRBJ2-5; CDR3 DNA: TGTGCCATCAGTGAGCCGCGGGGGGCAGGGAAACTGTACTTC; CDR3 protein: CAISEPRGAGKLYF
clone size: NA; D gene: TRBD1; V gene: TRBV19; J gene: TRBJ1-5; CDR3 DNA: TGTGCCAGTAGCCACCAGGGGGGACACAATCAGCCCCAGCATTTT; CDR3 protein: CASSHQGGHNQPQHF
clone size: NA; D gene: TRBD1; V gene: TRBV28; J gene: TRBJ1-1; CDR3 DNA: TGTGCCAGTGGACAGGGGGTGGGGGCTTTCTTT; CDR3 protein: CASGQGVGAFF
clone size: NA; D gene: NA; V gene: TRBV10-3; J gene: TRBJ1-3; CDR3 DNA: TGTGCCATCAAAGAAACAGTTGTGAACACCATATATTTT; CDR3 protein: CAIKETVVNTIYF
clone size: NA; D gene: NA; V gene: TRBV5-1; J gene: TRBJ2-7; CDR3 DNA: TGCGCCAGCAGCTTGGGGGACGGGCCCTACGAGCAGTACTTC; CDR3 protein: CASSLGDGPYEQYF
clone size: NA; D gene: TRBD1; V gene: TRBV18; J gene: TRBJ1-2; CDR3 DNA: TGTGCCAGCTCCCAACAGGGGGATGGCTACACCTTC; CDR3 protein: CASSQQGDGYTF
clone size: NA; D gene: NA; V gene: TRBV10-3; J gene: TRBJ2-2; CDR3 DNA: TGTGCCAGCTCCGGACGGGGAAACACCGGGGAGCTGTTTTTT; CDR3 protein: CASSGRGNTGELFF
clone size: NA; D gene: NA; V gene: TRBV7-9; J gene: TRBJ2-7; CDR3 DNA: TGTGCCAGCAGCCATGGGGAAATCTACGAGCAGTACTTC; CDR3 protein: CASSHGEIYEQYF
clone size: once; D gene: NA; V gene: TRBV24-1; J gene: TRBJ2-1; CDR3 DNA: TGTGCCACCAGTGATTTGCAGGGTCAATGCAATGAGCAGTTCTTC; CDR3 protein: CATSDLQGQCNEQFF
clone size: many; D gene: TRBD2; V gene: TRBV7-2; J gene: TRBJ2-5; CDR3 DNA: TGTGCCAGCAGCCCGCAACTAGCGGGAGGCGAGACCCAGTACTTC; CDR3 protein: CASSPQLAGGETQYF
clone size: NA; D gene: TRBD2; V gene: TRBV20-1; J gene: TRBJ2-5; CDR3 DNA: TGCAGTGCTAGATCGACTAGCGGGGGTGTAGAGACCCAGTACTTC; CDR3 protein: CSARSTSGGVETQYF
clone size: few; D gene: TRBD1; V gene: TRBV4-1; J gene: TRBJ1-2; CDR3 DNA: TGCGCCAGCAGCCAAGATGCGAGCCCGGGACAGGGGTTCGTTGGCTACACCTTC; CDR3 protein: CASSQDASPGQGFVGYTF
clone size: NA; D gene: NA; V gene: TRBV12-3/TRBV12-4; J gene: TRBJ2-7; CDR3 DNA: TGTGCCAGCGGGCCCCCGGGACAAGCGTTCTACGAGCAGTACTTC; CDR3 protein: CASGPPGQAFYEQYF
clone size: NA; D gene: TRBD2; V gene: TRBV11-2; J gene: TRBJ2-1; CDR3 DNA: TGTGCCAGCAGCTTCGGGTTCGGACTAGCGTTACAAGACTTC; CDR3 protein: CASSFGFGLALQDF
clone size: many; D gene: NA; V gene: TRBV9; J gene: TRBJ1-5; CDR3 DNA: TGTGCCAGCAGCGTCGGGGCCTCGGCCCAGCCCCAGCATTTT; CDR3 protein: CASSVGASAQPQHF
clone size: many; D gene: TRBD1; V gene: TRBV24-1; J gene: TRBJ2-3; CDR3 DNA: TGTGCCACCAGTGATTACAGGGGTGCAGATACGCAGTATTTT; CDR3 protein: CATSDYRGADTQYF
clone size: many; D gene: NA; V gene: TRBV5-1; J gene: TRBJ2-5; CDR3 DNA: TGCGCCAGCAGCAGGGACGGTAAAGAGACCCAGTACTTC; CDR3 protein: CASSRDGKETQYF
clone size: NA; D gene: TRBD1; V gene: TRBV20-1; J gene: TRBJ2-7; CDR3 DNA: TGCAGTGCTAGAGATTGGGGACAGGGGAAGTCCTACGAGCAGTACTTC; CDR3 protein: CSARDWGQGKSYEQYF
clone size: NA; D gene: NA; V gene: TRBV19; J gene: TRBJ2-2; CDR3 DNA: TGTGCCAGTAGTATAGGCAGGGTCCCCGGGGAGCTGTTTTTT; CDR3 protein: CASSIGRVPGELFF